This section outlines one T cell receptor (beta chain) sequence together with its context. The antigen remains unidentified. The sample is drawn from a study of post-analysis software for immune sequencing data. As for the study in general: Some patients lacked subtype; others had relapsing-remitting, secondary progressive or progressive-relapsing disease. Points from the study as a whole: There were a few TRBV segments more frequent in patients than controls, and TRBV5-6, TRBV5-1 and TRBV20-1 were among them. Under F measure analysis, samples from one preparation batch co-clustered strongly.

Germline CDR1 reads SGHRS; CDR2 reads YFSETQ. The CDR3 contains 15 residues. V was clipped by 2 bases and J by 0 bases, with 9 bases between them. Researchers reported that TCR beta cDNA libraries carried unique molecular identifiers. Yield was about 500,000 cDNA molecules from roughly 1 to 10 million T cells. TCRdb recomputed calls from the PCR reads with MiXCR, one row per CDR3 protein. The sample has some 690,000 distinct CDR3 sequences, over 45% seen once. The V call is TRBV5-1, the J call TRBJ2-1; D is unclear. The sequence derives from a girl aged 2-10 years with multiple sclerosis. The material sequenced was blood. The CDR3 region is CASSFYTSSYNEQFF. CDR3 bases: TGCGCCAGCAGCTTTTACACGAGCTCCTACAATGAGCAGTTCTTC.